This record looks at one T cell receptor (beta chain) sequence and its context. This sample is drawn from a study of blood T cell repertoires in COVID-19. Germline-derived CDR1 and CDR2 are ENHRY and SYGVKD. The V gene lost 4 bases and the J gene lost 6 bases, with 6 bases spanning the gap. The length of the CDR3 is 12 residues. Data came from immunoSEQ multiplex PCR; TCRdb stores just in-frame clones and leaves some out. This table holds 120,000 to 150,000 clones, approximately 88% found once. This TCR came from a woman between 25 and 40 years old with acute COVID-19. The chain links TRBV10-3 to TRBJ2-2; D not resolved. Sequencing was done on a sample of PBMCs or T cells enriched from blood (not recorded which). CDR3 coding DNA: TGTGCCATCAGTGGGGCCTCCGGGGAGCTGTTTTTT. Amino acid sequence: CAISGASGELFF.